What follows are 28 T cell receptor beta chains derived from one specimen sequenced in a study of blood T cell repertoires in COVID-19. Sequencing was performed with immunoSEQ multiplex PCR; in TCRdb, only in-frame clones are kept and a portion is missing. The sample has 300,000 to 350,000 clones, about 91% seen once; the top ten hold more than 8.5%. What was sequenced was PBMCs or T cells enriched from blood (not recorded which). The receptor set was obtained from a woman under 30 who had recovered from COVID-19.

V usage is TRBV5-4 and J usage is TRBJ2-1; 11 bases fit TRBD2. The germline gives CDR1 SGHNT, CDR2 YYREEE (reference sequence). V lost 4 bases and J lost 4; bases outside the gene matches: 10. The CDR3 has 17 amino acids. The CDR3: CASSTGTSGGVYNEQFF. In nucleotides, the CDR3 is TGTGCCAGCAGCACCGGGACTAGCGGAGGGGTTTACAATGAGCAGTTCTTC.

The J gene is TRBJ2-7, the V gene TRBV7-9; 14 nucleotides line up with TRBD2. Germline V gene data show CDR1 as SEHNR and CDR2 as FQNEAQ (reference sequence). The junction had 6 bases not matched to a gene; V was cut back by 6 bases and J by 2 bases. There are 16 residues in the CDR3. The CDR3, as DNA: TGTGCCAGCAGAGGACCGGGACTAGCGGGGGCCTACGAGCAGTACTTC. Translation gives CASRGPGLAGAYEQYF.

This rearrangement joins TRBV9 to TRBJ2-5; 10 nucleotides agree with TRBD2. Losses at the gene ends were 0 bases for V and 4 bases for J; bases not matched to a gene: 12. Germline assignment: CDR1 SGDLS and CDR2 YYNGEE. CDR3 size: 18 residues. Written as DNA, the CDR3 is TGTGCCAGCAGCGTAGGGGCTAGCGGGGGCTCCGGGGGAGAGACCCAGTACTTC. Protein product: CASSVGASGGSGGETQYF.

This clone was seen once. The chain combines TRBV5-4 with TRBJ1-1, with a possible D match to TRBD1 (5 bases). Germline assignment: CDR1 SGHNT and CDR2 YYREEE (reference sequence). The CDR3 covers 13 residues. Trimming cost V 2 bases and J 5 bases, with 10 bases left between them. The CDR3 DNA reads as TGTGCCAGCAGCTTATTACAGGAAACTGAAGCTTTCTTT. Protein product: CASSLLQETEAFF.

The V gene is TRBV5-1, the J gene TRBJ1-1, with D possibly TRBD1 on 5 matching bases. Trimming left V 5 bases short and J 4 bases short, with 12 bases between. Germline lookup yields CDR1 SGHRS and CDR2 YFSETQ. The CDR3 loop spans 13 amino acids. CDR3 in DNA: TGCGCCAGCAGATTCGACAGTTTCACTGAAGCTTTCTTT. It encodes CASRFDSFTEAFF.

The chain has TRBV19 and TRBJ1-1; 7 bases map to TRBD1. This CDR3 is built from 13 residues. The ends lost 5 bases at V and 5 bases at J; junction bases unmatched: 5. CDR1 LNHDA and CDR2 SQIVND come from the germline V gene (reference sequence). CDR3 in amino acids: CASSAGGYTEAFF. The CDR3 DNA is TGTGCCAGTAGTGCAGGGGGATATACTGAAGCTTTCTTT.

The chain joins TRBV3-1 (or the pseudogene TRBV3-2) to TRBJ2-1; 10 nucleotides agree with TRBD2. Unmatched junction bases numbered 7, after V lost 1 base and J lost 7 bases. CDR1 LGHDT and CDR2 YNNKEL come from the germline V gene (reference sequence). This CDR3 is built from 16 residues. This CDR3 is CASSQGVLAGVNEQFF. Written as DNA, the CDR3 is TGTGCCAGCAGCCAAGGTGTCCTAGCGGGAGTAAATGAGCAGTTCTTC.

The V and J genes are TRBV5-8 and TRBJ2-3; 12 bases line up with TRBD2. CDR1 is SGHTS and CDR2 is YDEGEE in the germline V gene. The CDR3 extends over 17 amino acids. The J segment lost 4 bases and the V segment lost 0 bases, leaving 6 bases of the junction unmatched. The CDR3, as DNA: TGTGCCAGCAGCTTGGGGACTAGCGGGGCCGCCCCAGATACGCAGTATTTT. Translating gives CASSLGTSGAAPDTQYF.

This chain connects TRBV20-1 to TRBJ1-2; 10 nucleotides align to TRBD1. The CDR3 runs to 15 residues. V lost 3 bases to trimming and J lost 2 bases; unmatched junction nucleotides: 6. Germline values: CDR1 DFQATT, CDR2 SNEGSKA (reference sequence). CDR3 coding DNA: TGCAGTGCTAGTCAACCGGGACAGGGGAACTATGGCTACACCTTC. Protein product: CSASQPGQGNYGYTF.

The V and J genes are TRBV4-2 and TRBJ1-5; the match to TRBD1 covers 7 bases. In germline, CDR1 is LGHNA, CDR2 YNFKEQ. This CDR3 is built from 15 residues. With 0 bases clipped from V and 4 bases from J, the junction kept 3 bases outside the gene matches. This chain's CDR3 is CASSQDFRGNQPQHF. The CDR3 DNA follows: TGTGCCAGCAGCCAAGATTTCAGGGGGAATCAGCCCCAGCATTTT.

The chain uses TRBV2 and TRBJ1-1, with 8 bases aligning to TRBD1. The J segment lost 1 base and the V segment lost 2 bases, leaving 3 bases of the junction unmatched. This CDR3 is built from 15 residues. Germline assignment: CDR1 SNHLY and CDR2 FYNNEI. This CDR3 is CASSEQGATNTEAFF. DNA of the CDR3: TGTGCCAGCAGTGAACAGGGGGCCACGAACACTGAAGCTTTCTTT.

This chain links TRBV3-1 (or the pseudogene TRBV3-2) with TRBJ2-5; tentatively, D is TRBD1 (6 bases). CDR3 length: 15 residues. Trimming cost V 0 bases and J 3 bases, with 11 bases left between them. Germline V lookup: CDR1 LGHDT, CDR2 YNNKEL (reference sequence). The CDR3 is CASSQDRQAKETQYF. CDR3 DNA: TGTGCCAGCAGCCAAGATCGACAGGCAAAAGAGACCCAGTACTTC.

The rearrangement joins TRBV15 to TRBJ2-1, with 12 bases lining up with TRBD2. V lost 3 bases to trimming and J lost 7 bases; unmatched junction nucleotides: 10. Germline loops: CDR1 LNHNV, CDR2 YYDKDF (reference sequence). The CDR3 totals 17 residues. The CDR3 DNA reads TGTGCCACCAGCAGGCCTCCAACGACTAGCGGGAGAAATGAGCAGTTCTTC. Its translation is CATSRPPTTSGRNEQFF.

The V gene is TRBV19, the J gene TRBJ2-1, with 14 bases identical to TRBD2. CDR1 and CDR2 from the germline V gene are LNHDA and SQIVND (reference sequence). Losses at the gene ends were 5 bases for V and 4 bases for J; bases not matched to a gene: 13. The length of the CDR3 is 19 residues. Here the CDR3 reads CASSLRQGLAGEFYNEQFF. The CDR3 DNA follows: TGTGCCAGTAGTCTCAGACAGGGACTAGCGGGGGAGTTTTACAATGAGCAGTTCTTC.

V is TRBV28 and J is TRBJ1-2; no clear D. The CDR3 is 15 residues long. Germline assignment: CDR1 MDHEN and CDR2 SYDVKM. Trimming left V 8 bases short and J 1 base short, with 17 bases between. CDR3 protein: CASFSPPPVNYGYTF. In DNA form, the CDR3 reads TGTGCCAGCTTCTCTCCCCCTCCGGTTAACTATGGCTACACCTTC.

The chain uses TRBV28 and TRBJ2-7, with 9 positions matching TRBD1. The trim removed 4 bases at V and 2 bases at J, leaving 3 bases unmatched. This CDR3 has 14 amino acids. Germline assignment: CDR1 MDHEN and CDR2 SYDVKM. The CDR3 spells CASSSGQGPYEQYF. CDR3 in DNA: TGTGCCAGCAGTTCGGGACAGGGCCCCTACGAGCAGTACTTC.

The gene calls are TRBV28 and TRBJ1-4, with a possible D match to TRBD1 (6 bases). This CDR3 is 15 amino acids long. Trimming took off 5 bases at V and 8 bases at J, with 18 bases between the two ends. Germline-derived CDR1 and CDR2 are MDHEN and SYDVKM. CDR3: CASSPPGGPEEKLFF. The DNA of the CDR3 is TGTGCCAGCAGTCCACCGGGGGGGCCCGAAGAAAAACTGTTTTTT.

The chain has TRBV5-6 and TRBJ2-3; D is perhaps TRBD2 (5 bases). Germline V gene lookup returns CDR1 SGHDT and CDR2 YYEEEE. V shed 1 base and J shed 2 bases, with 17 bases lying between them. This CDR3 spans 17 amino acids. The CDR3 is CASSLNRGRSSTDTQYF. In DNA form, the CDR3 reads TGTGCCAGCAGCTTGAACCGGGGTCGGTCTTCCACAGATACGCAGTATTTT.

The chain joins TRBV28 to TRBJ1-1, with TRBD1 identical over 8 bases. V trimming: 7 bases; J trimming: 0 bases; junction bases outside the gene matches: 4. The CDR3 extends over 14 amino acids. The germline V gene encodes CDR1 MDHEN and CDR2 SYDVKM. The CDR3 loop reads CASIDRGMNTEAFF. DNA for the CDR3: TGTGCCAGCATTGACAGGGGCATGAACACTGAAGCTTTCTTT. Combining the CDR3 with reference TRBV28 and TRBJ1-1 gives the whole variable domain DVKVTQSSRYLVKRTGEKVFLECVQDMDHENMFWYRQDPGLGLRLIYFSYDVKMKEKGDIPEGYSVSREKKERFSLILESASTNQTSMYLCASIDRGMNTEAFFGQGTRLTVV.

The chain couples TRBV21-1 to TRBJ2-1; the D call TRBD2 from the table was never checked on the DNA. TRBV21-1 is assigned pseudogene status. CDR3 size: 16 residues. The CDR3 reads CASSKAHSRTGDEQFF. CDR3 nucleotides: TGTGCCAGCAGCAAAGCCCACAGCCGGACCGGGGATGAGCAGTTCTTC.

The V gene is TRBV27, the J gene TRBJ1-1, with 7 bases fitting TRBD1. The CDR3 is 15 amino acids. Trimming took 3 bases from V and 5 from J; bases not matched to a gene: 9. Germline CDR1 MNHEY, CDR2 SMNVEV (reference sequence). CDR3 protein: CASSFRQGGVTEAFF. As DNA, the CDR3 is TGTGCCAGCAGTTTCCGACAGGGAGGAGTTACTGAAGCTTTCTTT.

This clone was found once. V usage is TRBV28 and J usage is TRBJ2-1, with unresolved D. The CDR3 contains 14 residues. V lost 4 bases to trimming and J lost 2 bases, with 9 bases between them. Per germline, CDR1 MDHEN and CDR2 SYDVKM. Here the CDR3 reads CASSYSATYNEQFF. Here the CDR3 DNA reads TGTGCCAGCAGTTACAGTGCAACCTACAATGAGCAGTTCTTC.

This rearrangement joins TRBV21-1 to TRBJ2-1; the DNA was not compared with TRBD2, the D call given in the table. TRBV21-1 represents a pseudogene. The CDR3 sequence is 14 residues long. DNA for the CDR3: TGTGCCAGCAGCGACCGGGACTCCAACAATGAGCAGTTCTTC. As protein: CASSDRDSNNEQFF.

CDR3 nucleotide sequence: TGCGCCAGCAGCCAAGATGGTATCGGGAGGGCCCTCGAGGAGCAGTACTTC. This translates into CASSQDGIGRALEEQYF. The V gene is TRBV4-1, the J gene TRBJ2-7; TRBD2 agrees at 8 bases. The CDR3 runs to 17 residues. CDR1 is MGHRA and CDR2 is YSYEKL in the germline V gene. V gave up 0 bases and J gave up 7 bases; unmatched junction bases: 14.

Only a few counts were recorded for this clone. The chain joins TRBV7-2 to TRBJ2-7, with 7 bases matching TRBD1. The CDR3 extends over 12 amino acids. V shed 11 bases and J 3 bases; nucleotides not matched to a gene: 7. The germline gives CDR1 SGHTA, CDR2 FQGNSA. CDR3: CAAGTAFYEQYF. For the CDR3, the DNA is TGTGCCGCCGGGACAGCTTTCTACGAGCAGTACTTC.

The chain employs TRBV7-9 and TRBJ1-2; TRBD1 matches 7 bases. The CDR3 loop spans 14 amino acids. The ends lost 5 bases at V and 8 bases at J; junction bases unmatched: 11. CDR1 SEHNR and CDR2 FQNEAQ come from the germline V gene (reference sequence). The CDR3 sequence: CASSPRAAGGGYTF. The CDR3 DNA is TGTGCCAGCAGCCCGAGAGCCGCAGGGGGGGGCTACACCTTC. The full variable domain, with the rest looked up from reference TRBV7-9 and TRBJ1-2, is DTGVSQNPRHKITKRGQNVTFRCDPISEHNRLYWYRQTLGQGPEFLTYFQNEAQLEKSRLLSDRFSAERPKGSFSTLEIQRTEQGDSAMYLCASSPRAAGGGYTFGSGTRLTVV.

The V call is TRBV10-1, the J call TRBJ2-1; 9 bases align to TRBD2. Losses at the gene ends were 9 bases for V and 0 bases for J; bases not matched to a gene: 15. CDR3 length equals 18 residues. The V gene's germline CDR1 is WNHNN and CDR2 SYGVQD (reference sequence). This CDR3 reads CARMGRLAGASSYNEQFF. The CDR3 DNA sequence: TGCGCCAGGATGGGTAGGTTAGCGGGAGCGAGCTCCTACAATGAGCAGTTCTTC.

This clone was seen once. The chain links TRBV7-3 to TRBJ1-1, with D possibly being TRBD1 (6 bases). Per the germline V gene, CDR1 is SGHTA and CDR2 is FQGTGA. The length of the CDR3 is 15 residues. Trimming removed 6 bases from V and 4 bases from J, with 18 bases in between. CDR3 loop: CASSPNRPGATEAFF. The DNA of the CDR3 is TGTGCCAGCAGTCCCAACCGCCCAGGGGCCACTGAAGCTTTCTTT.